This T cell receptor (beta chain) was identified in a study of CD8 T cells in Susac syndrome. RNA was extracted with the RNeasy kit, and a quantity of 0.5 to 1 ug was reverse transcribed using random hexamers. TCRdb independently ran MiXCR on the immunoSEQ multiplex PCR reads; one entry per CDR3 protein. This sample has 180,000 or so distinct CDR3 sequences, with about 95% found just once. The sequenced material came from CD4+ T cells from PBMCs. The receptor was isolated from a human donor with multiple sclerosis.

CDR3 in DNA: TGTGCCAGCAGTGAGCTATCGAACGGCTACACCTTC. Amino acid sequence: CASSELSNGYTF. The chain is built from TRBV6-1 and TRBJ1-2, with D uncertain. Trimming left V 3 bases short and J 8 bases short, with 10 bases between. This CDR3 contains 12 residues. Looked up from germline, CDR1 is MNHNS and CDR2 is SASEGT.